The 5 T cell receptor beta chains listed next were all sequenced from one sample in a study of T-cell reconstitution after alpha-beta-depleted transplantation in children. The TCRbeta library incorporated unique molecular identifiers. Each CDR3 protein is one row after TCRdb ran MiXCR on the PCR reads. The table has approximately 430,000 distinct CDR3 sequences, roughly 15% seen once; the top ten hold just under 30%. The sequences come from PBMCs, mostly from graft donor cells, collected 360 days after TCRalphabeta/CD19-depleted stem cell transplant. These receptors were obtained from a boy younger than two who had a stem cell transplant for Wiskott-Aldrich syndrome, so the T cells may come from the graft donor.

The rearrangement links TRBV11-1 to TRBJ2-1; TRBD2 aligns across 8 bases. V was clipped by 1 base and J by 7 bases; unmatched bases: 15. Germline V gene data show CDR1 as SGHAT and CDR2 as FQDESV (reference sequence). CDR3 length: 18 amino acids. The CDR3 coding sequence is TGTGCCAGCAGCTTAGAACCCGGACTAAGCGGGAGTCAAAATGAGCAGTTCTTC. It codes for CASSLEPGLSGSQNEQFF.

There are a few counts of this clonotype. The V call is TRBV6-5, the J call TRBJ1-1, with unresolved D. Per germline, CDR1 MNHEY and CDR2 SVGAGI. Deletions cut 0 bases from V and 4 bases from J, with 9 bases between. CDR3 length equals 14 residues. The CDR3 is CASSYSSVATEAFF. CDR3 sequence (DNA): TGTGCCAGCAGTTACTCCTCAGTTGCCACTGAAGCTTTCTTT.

Only a few counts were recorded for this clonotype. The chain couples TRBV5-1 to TRBJ1-5; no reliable D call. This CDR3 has 13 amino acids. V was cut by 0 bases and J by 7 bases, with 8 bases left in between. From germline, CDR1 is SGHRS and CDR2 YFSETQ. The CDR3 coding sequence is TGCGCCAGCAGCTTGGAGGTTGCGCAGCCCCAGCATTTT. This gives the protein CASSLEVAQPQHF.

The chain couples TRBV12-3 or TRBV12-4 to TRBJ2-7; D is perhaps TRBD1 (7 bases). Trimming shortened V by 5 bases and J by 3 bases, and 17 bases separated the two germline ends. The CDR3 loop spans 15 amino acids. The CDR3 loop reads CASSPYLQGGYEQYF. CDR3 nucleotides: TGTGCCAGCAGTCCTTACCTCCAGGGGGGCTACGAGCAGTACTTC.

This clonotype was seen once. The V gene is TRBV28, the J gene TRBJ2-7; D is undetermined. CDR1 is MDHEN and CDR2 is SYDVKM in the germline V gene. There are 13 residues in the CDR3. Deletions cut 8 bases from V and 2 bases from J, with 13 bases between. The CDR3 loop is CASQKKAPYEQYF. In DNA form, the CDR3 reads TGTGCCAGCCAGAAGAAGGCCCCCTACGAGCAGTACTTC.